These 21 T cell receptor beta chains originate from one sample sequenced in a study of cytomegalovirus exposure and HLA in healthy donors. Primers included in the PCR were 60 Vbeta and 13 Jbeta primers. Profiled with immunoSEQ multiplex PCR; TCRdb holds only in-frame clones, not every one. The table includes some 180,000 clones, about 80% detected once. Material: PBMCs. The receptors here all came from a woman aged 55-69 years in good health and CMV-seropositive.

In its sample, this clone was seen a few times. The CDR3 protein is CASSVAGTGGRTGELFF. CDR3 sequence (DNA): TGTGCCAGCAGCGTAGCAGGGACAGGGGGCAGGACCGGGGAGCTGTTTTTT. The J gene is TRBJ2-2, the V gene TRBV9, with 12 bases fitting TRBD1. This CDR3 has 17 amino acids. Per germline, CDR1 SGDLS and CDR2 YYNGEE. Trimming removed 0 bases from V and 5 bases from J; junction bases left unmatched: 5.

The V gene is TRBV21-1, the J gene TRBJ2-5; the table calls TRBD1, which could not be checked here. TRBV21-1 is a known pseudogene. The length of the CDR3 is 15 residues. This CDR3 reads CASSRKTGDPETQYF. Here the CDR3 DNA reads TGTGCCAGCAGCCGTAAGACAGGGGATCCAGAGACCCAGTACTTC.

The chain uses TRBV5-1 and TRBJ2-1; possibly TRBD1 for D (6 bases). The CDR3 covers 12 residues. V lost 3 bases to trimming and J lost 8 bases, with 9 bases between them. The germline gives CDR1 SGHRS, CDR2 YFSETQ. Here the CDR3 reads CASSSQGHEQFF. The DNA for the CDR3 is TGCGCCAGCAGCTCACAGGGACATGAGCAGTTCTTC. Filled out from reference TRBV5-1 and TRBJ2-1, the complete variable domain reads KAGVTQTPRYLIKTRGQQVTLSCSPISGHRSVSWYQQTPGQGLQFLFEYFSETQRNKGNFPGRFSGRQFSNSRSEMNVSTLELGDSALYLCASSSQGHEQFFGPGTRLTVL.

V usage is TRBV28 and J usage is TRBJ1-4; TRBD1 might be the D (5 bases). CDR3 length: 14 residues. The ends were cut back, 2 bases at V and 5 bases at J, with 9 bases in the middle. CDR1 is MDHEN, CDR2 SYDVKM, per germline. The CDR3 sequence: CASSLTGTNEKLFF. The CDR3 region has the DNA TGTGCCAGCAGTTTAACAGGAACCAATGAAAAACTGTTTTTT.

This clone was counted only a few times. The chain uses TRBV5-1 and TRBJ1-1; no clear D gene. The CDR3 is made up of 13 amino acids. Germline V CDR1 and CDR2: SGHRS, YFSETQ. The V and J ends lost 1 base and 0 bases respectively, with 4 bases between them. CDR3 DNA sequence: TGCGCCAGCAGCTTGACTGTGAACACTGAAGCTTTCTTT. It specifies CASSLTVNTEAFF.

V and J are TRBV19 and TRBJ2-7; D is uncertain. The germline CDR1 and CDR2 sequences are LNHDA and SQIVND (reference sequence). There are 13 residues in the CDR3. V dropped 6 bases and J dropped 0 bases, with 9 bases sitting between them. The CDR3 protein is CASRGRNSYEQYF. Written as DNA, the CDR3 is TGTGCCAGTAGGGGCCGGAACTCCTACGAGCAGTACTTC.

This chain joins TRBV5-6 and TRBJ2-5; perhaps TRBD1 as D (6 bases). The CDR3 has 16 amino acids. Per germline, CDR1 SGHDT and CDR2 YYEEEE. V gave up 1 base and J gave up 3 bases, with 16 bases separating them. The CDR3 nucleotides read TGTGCCAGCAGCTTGCGATCCGGCAGGGGTGAAGAGACCCAGTACTTC. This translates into CASSLRSGRGEETQYF.

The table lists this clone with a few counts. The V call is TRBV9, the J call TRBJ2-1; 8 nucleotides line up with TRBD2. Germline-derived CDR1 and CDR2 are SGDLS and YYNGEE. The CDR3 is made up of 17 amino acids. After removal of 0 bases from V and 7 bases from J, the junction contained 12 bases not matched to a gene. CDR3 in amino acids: CASSVVGTAGVGNEQFF. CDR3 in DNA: TGTGCCAGCAGCGTAGTTGGTACAGCGGGGGTTGGAAATGAGCAGTTCTTC.

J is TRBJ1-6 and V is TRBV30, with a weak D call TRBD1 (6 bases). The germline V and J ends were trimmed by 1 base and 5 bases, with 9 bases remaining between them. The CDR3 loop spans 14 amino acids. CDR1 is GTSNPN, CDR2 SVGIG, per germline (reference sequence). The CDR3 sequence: CAWSAGQHNSPLHF. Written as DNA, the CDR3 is TGTGCCTGGAGTGCCGGACAGCATAATTCACCCCTCCACTTT.

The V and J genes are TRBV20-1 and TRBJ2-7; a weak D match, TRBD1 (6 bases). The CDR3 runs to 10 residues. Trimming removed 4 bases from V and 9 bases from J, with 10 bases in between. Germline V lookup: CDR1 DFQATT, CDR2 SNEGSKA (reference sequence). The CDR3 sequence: CSANTGWQYF. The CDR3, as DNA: TGCAGTGCTAACACAGGGTGGCAGTACTTC.

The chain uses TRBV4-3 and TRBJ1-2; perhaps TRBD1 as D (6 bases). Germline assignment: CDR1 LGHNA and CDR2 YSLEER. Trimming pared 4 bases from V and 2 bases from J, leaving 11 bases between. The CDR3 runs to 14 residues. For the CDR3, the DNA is TGCGCCAGCAGCCGGGATACAGGGAACTATGGCTACACCTTC. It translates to CASSRDTGNYGYTF.

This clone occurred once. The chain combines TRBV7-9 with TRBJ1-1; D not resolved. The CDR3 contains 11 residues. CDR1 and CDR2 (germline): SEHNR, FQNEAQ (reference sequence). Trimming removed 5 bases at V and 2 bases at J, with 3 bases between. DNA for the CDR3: TGTGCCAGCAGCCTAAACACTGAAGCTTTCTTT. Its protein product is CASSLNTEAFF.

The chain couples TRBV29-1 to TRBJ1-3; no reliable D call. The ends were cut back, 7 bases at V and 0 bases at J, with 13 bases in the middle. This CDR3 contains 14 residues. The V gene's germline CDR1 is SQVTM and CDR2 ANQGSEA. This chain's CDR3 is CSAARDLSGNTIYF. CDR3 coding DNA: TGCAGCGCCGCCCGGGATCTCTCTGGAAACACCATATATTTT.

CDR3 DNA sequence: TGTGCCAGCAGCCCATCCAGGGGCGGCGAGCAGTTCTTC. Translation gives CASSPSRGGEQFF. This chain links TRBV7-3 with TRBJ2-1, with D possibly matching TRBD1 (6 bases). The CDR3 length is 13 residues. The germline CDR1 and CDR2 sequences are SGHTA and FQGTGA. The V and J ends lost 5 bases and 10 bases respectively, with 15 bases between them.

The CDR3 loop is CASKMDRGSDQPQHF. Here the CDR3 DNA reads TGTGCCAGCAAAATGGACAGGGGTTCGGATCAGCCCCAGCATTTT. The chain employs TRBV27 and TRBJ1-5; 9 nucleotides agree with TRBD1. Germline CDR1 is MNHEY and CDR2 is SMNVEV (reference sequence). There are 15 residues in the CDR3. After removal of 7 bases from V and 5 bases from J, the junction contained 9 bases not matched to a gene.

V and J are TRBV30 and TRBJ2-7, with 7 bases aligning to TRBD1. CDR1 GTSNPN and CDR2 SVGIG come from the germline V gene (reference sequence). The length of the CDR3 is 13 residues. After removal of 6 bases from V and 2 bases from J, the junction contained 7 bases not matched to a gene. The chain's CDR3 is CACNRGPTYEQYF. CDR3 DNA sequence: TGTGCCTGTAACAGGGGTCCTACCTACGAGCAGTACTTC.

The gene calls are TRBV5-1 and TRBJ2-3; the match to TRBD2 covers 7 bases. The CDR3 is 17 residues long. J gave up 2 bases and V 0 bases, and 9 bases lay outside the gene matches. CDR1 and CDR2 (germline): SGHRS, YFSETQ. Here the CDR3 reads CASSLEFRAGYTDTQYF. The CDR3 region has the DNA TGCGCCAGCAGCTTGGAATTTAGAGCGGGGTACACAGATACGCAGTATTTT.

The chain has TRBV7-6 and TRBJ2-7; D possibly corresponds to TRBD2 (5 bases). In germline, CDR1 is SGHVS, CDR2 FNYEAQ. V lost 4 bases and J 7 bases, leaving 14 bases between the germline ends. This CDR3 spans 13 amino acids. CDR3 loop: CASSWAGPGEQYF. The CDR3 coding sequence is TGTGCCAGCAGCTGGGCCGGGCCGGGGGAGCAGTACTTC.

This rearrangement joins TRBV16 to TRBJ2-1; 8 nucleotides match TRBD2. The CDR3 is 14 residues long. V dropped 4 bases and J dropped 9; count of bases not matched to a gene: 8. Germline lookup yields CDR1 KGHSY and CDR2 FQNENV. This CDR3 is CASSRPPLAGEQFF. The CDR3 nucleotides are TGTGCCAGCAGCCGTCCGCCCCTAGCGGGTGAGCAGTTCTTC.

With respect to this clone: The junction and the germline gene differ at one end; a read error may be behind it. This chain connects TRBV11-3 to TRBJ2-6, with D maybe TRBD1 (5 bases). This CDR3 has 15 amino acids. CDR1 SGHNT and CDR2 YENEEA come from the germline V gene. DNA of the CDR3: TGTGCCAGCAGCTTAGGAGGTACTGGGGCCAACGGCCTGACTTTC. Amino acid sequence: CASSLGGTGANGLTF.

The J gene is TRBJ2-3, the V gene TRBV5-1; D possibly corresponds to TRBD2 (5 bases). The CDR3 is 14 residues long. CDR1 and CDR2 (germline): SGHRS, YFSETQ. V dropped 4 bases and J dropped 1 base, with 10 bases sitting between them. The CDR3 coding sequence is TGCGCCAGCAGCGAGGAGAGGGGCACAGATACGCAGTATTTT. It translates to CASSEERGTDTQYF.